This entry concerns a single T cell receptor (beta chain). In the original processing: The authors estimated nucleated cell counts from reference gene primer amplification. Here immunoSEQ multiplex PCR was the method, and the copy in TCRdb shows in-frame clones only, minus some. V and J calls and clone size follow that table, whereas D and trimming were derived from the DNA. Altogether 40,000 to 55,000 clones are present, approximately 84% being singletons, with the ten largest covering 2.5% to 3%. This sample was taken from a study of blood T cell repertoires in COVID-19. Study-level information: The study drew acute and convalescent COVID-19 samples from the United States, Italy and Spain.

The CDR3 loop spans 12 amino acids. CDR1 is MRHNA and CDR2 is SNTAGT in the germline V gene. The V gene lost 2 bases and the J gene lost 9 bases, with 8 bases spanning the gap. What was sequenced was peripheral blood. The chain joins TRBV6-4 to TRBJ2-1; tentative D call: TRBD1 (6 bases). The origin of this receptor is a man between 50 and 59 years old with acute or convalescent COVID-19. CDR3 loop: CASSDGGGEQFF. CDR3 sequence (DNA): TGTGCCAGCAGTGACGGGGGCGGTGAGCAGTTCTTC.